The 8 T cell receptor beta chains below come from one sample, sequenced in a study of tumor and adjacent non-tumor tissue in lung cancer. A modified ARM-PCR protocol with three rounds of nested PCR amplified TCRbeta. TCRdb recomputed calls from the multiplex PCR reads with MiXCR, one row per CDR3 protein. This table has tens of thousands of distinct CDR3 sequences, around two thirds appearing once. The template was RNA from unsorted bulk tissue. The sample consisted of lung tumor tissue. Receptor source: a woman in her 70s with non-small cell lung cancer.

Regarding this clonotype: A read error may explain this, as a much larger clone is one base away. Here the CDR3 omits its conserved ending phenylalanine or tryptophan, so a read error is the likely source. The rearrangement joins TRBV14 to TRBJ1-6; D is ambiguous. The CDR3 spans 14 residues. V lost 4 bases and J lost 5, with 9 bases in between. The germline V gene has CDR1 SGHDN and CDR2 FVKESK. Written as DNA, the CDR3 is TGTGCCAGCAGCCGAATCCCTGATAATTCACCCCTCCACATT. Amino acids: CASSRIPDNSPLHI.

Of note for this clonotype: The junction and the germline gene differ at one end; a read error may be behind it. CDR3 sequence reads: CSVIEGYCYTF. Here the CDR3 DNA reads TGCAGCGTTATCGAAGGCTATTGCTACACCTTC. This chain uses TRBV29-1 with TRBJ1-2, with no clear D. Germline CDR1 reads SQVTM; CDR2 reads ANQGSEA. The length of the CDR3 is 11 residues.

Points on this clonotype: The junction does not match germline at one end; this may be a read error. The chain is built from TRBV6-5 and TRBJ2-1; D is unresolved. The length of the CDR3 is 12 residues. Germline V lookup: CDR1 MNHEY, CDR2 SVGAGI. The CDR3 sequence is CTSCQDPHEQFF. In nucleotides, the CDR3 is TGTACCAGCTGTCAAGACCCGCATGAGCAGTTCTTC.

With respect to this clonotype: Because it lacks the conserved phenylalanine or tryptophan at the end, this CDR3 is likely a read error. V is TRBV29-1 and J is TRBJ2-1, with 7 bases that match TRBD2. The germline gives CDR1 SQVTM, CDR2 ANQGSEA. V trimming: 1 base; J trimming: 10 bases; junction bases outside the gene matches: 13. CDR3 length equals 15 residues. CDR3 amino acids: CSVEGVLTGGGEQFS. The CDR3 DNA sequence: TGCAGCGTTGAAGGTGTACTAACGGGAGGCGGGGAGCAGTTCTCC.

A word on this clonotype: Given the absence of the conserved phenylalanine or tryptophan at the CDR3 end, a read error is likely. The chain recombines TRBV4-1 with TRBJ2-2; 9 nucleotides agree with TRBD1. The germline V gene encodes CDR1 MGHRA and CDR2 YSYEKL. The CDR3 is 17 residues long. CDR3 sequence: CASSLQPGQGDTGGLFI. The DNA for the CDR3 is TGCGCGAGCAGCCTGCAACCGGGACAGGGTGACACCGGGGGGCTGTTTATT.

There are many counts of this clonotype. The rearrangement links TRBV28 to TRBJ2-7, with 7 bases identical to TRBD1. CDR1 is MDHEN and CDR2 is SYDVKM in the germline V gene. The CDR3 consists of 12 residues. Unmatched junction bases numbered 5, after V lost 7 bases and J lost 5 bases. Here the CDR3 DNA reads TGTGCCAGCATTGACAGGGCGAACGAGCAGTACTTC. It codes for CASIDRANEQYF.

This clonotype was detected ten times or more. This rearrangement joins TRBV13 to TRBJ1-2; D is perhaps TRBD1 (6 bases). CDR3 size: 16 residues. Germline CDR1 PRHDT, CDR2 FYEKMQ (reference sequence). Between the trimmed V and J ends, which lost 5 bases and 0 bases, there was a span of 16 bases. The CDR3 coding sequence is TGTGCCAGCAGCAGAGGGGGAAGGTTCGCTAACTATGGCTACACCTTC. Protein: CASSRGGRFANYGYTF. The full variable domain, with the rest looked up from reference TRBV13 and TRBJ1-2, is AAGVIQSPRHLIKEKRETATLKCYPIPRHDTVYWYQQGPGQDPQFLISFYEKMQSDKGSIPDRFSAQQFSDYHSELNMSSLELGDSALYFCASSRGGRFANYGYTFGSGTRLTVV.

Worth noting for this clonotype: Given the absence of the conserved phenylalanine or tryptophan at the CDR3 end, a read error is likely. The V call is TRBV5-4, the J call TRBJ2-1; 7 bases are shared with TRBD2. Trimming at V came to 2 bases and at J to 8 bases, leaving 10 bases not matched to a gene. The CDR3 contains 15 residues. Germline V gives CDR1 SGHNT, CDR2 YYREEE (reference sequence). The CDR3: CASSFSSGTGYEQFI. In nucleotides, the CDR3 is TGTGCCAGCAGCTTTTCGAGCGGGACGGGCTATGAGCAGTTCATC.